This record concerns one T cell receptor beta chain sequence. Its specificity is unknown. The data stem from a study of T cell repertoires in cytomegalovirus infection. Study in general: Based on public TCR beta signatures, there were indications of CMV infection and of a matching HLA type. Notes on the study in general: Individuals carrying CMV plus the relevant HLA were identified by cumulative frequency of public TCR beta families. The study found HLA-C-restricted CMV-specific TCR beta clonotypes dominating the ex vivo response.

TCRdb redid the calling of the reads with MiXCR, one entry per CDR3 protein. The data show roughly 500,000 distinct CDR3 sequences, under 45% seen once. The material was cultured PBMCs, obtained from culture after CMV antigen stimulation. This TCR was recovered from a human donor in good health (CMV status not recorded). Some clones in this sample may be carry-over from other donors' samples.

CDR3 DNA: TGTGCCAGCAGTGAACTAATGGCGTCTCAGACCTACGAGCAGTACTTC. Translation gives CASSELMASQTYEQYF. V usage is TRBV6-1 and J usage is TRBJ2-7; no clear D gene. Germline CDR1 and CDR2: MNHNS and SASEGT. V shed 2 bases and J shed 2 bases, with 16 bases lying between them. This CDR3 has 16 residues.